This TCR beta chain is drawn from a study of T cells in Graves' hyperthyroidism and ophthalmopathy (dated 2019 in TCRdb). Looking at the study overall: TCR V-J signatures able to tell the groups apart were searched for in a discovery cohort of 95 or so patients, of whom roughly 42 had Graves' ophthalmopathy and 57 had stable Graves' hyperthyroidism. The paper reports TCR Vbeta CDR3 sequencing of 135 peripheral blood samples: fewer than 50 ophthalmopathy, 75 to 80 hyperthyroidism and approximately 17 progressor patients. Prospective prediction of ophthalmopathy was tested in an independent validation cohort consisting of some 19 hyperthyroidism patients and 17 patients who later progressed to ophthalmopathy. In addition, the study compared T-cell repertoires in thyroid tissue and in blood from about 6 Graves' hyperthyroidism patients. Following sampling, methimazole starting at 30 mg daily was given to hyperthyroidism patients, and high-dose intravenous methylprednisolone was given to ophthalmopathy patients. The 100 or so discovery patients were divided at random into training and test sets in a 7:3 ratio. What the research found in general, with its limitations: A 13 V-J signature model separated ophthalmopathy from stable hyperthyroidism, with roughly 88% sensitivity and roughly 82% specificity in cross-validation and 80%/75% in testing. In validation, the model predicted progression to ophthalmopathy a median of about 6 months before onset, with roughly 68% sensitivity and about 72% specificity. Sample size was not statistically predetermined, and blinding of investigators to group allocation was not performed. Most expanded thyroid clonotypes (frequency above 0.001) were also found in blood, which suggests that blood repertoires may mirror thyroid immune responses.

The TCR beta CDR3 regions were amplified from the RNA transcripts. The first round of RT-PCR for the TCR CDR3 was performed with the HTBI primer set and the Qiagen OneStep RT-PCR kit. The libraries were constructed in a second round of multiplex PCR and then size-selected and purified. Sequencing of the libraries was done on an Illumina HiSeq2000 using paired-end 100 bp reads. The paper's processing steps were these. SOAPnuke was used to process the raw data, throwing out any read that contained adapters or uncalled bases, had a mean Phred below 15, or lacked an exact constant-primer or identifier match. COPE v1.2.5 was used to merge high-quality paired reads, and clonotypes were defined as unique nucleotide sequences. Clonotypes were aligned to IMGT TRBV, TRBD and TRBJ reference segments using MiTCR v1.1. The analysis was restricted to V-J combinations with a frequency above 0.0001, which together covered 99% to 99.2% of the repertoires. A TCS score was defined as the ratio of F50 (clonal expansion) to E x V (chaos), with BLOSUM62-based TCRdist applied between CDR3 peptides within each V-J. Welch's t-statistics and random forest reduced around 550 V-J features to roughly 13, which were used in a naive Bayes classifier (R e1071). The Morisita-Horn index was used to measure how similar the thyroid and blood repertoires were. TCRdb reworked the public reads: Q25 trimming with fastp, MiXCR clone assembly, productive beta chains retained. Merged by CDR3 protein, the rows form single entries marked with the most common genes and DNA. These V and J calls are TCRdb output, not the study's own analysis. The sample table records approximately 700,000 distinct CDR3 sequences; 45% of these occur just once. Less than 9.5% of the sample is taken by the ten largest.

Patients with uncontrolled infections, other autoimmune diseases, pregnancy or lactation were excluded. Diagnoses were established on the basis of clinical symptoms, serum thyroxine and TRAb, thyroid ultrasound, and orbital computed tomography. Total RNA was extracted with Trizol reagent, and quality was checked on an Agilent 2100 Bioanalyzer. As for this clonotype: The antigen this receptor binds is unknown. Base qualities are not recorded, but no much larger clone differs from it by a single base.

Source material: peripheral blood or thyroid tissue (not recorded which). The clonotype comes from an adult man with Graves' disease, either hyperthyroidism or ophthalmopathy (not recorded which).

In nucleotide form, the sequence is TGTGCCAGCAGTTTTGTGGGGCAGTCAGCCTACGAGCAGTACTTC. Translated, it gives CASSFVGQSAYEQYF. The rearrangement joined TRBV25-1 to TRBJ2-7; TRBD1 is a possible D gene, resting on 5 matching bases. V was cut back by 5 bases and J by 2 bases, leaving a gap of 16 bases between them. The CDR3 measures 15 amino acids from cysteine to phenylalanine. CDR3 DNA is the only sequence kept; it has 45 bases, read in frame from the first base. Based on the germline V gene, the CDR1 and CDR2 sequences are MGHDK and SYGVNS.